This T cell receptor (beta chain) appears in the sequencing data of a study of blood T cell repertoires in COVID-19. Looking at the study overall: Spain, Italy and the United States supplied samples that represented acute and convalescent COVID-19. T cells, B-cell-depleted T cells, or PBMCs supplied cDNA or gDNA.

As originally analysed: Reference gene primer amplification gave estimated nucleated cell counts. The assay was immunoSEQ multiplex PCR, and TCRdb's table has in-frame clones only and misses some. Clonal size and the V and J genes are those of that table, whereas D and trimming came from the DNA. The repertoire holds about 110,000 clones, around 83% seen once, with approximately 7.9% in the top ten. Germline values: CDR1 LNHDA, CDR2 SQIVND (reference sequence). The CDR3 totals 15 residues. Trimming cost V 3 bases and J 0 bases, with 9 bases left between them. The rearrangement uses TRBV19 and TRBJ2-1; D gene uncertain. The TCR originated in a woman aged 80 or over with active or convalescent COVID-19. Material: peripheral blood. CDR3 in DNA: TGTGCCAGTAGTATTGGGCCGAGCTCCTACAATGAGCAGTTCTTC. Protein: CASSIGPSSYNEQFF.